This T cell receptor beta chain was obtained from a study of blood T cell repertoires in COVID-19. At the level of the study: Spain, Italy and the United States supplied samples that represented acute and convalescent COVID-19.

The assay was immunoSEQ multiplex PCR, and TCRdb's table has in-frame clones only and misses some. Of around 320,000 clones listed, around 90% are singletons. The CDR3 covers 12 residues. The V end was cut by 11 bases, the J end by 5 bases, with 12 bases between. Germline V CDR1 and CDR2: SGHAT, FQNNGV. Sequencing was performed on peripheral blood. V gene TRBV11-2 combines with J gene TRBJ2-2; no firm D call. The TCR sequence derives from a man between 18 and 35 years old with active or convalescent COVID-19. The CDR3 loop reads CAGHRSTGELFF. The CDR3 bases are TGTGCCGGCCATCGTTCGACCGGGGAGCTGTTTTTT.